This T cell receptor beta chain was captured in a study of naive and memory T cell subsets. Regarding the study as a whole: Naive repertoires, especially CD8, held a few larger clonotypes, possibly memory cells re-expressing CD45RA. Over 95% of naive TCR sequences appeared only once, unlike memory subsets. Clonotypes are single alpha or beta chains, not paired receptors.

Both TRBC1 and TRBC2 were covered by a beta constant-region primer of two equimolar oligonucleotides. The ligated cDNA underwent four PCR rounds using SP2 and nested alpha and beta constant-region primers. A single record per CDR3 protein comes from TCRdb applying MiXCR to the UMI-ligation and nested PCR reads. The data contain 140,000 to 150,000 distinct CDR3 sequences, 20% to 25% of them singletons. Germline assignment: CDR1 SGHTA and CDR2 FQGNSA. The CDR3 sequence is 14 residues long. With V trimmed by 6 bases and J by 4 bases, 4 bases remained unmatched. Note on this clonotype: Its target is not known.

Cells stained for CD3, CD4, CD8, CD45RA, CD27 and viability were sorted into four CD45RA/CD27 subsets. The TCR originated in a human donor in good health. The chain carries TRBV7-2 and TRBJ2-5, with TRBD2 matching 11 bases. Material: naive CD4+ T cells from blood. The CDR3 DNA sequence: TGTGCCAGCAGGAAAGGACTAGCGGGAGAGACCCAGTACTTC. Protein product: CASRKGLAGETQYF.